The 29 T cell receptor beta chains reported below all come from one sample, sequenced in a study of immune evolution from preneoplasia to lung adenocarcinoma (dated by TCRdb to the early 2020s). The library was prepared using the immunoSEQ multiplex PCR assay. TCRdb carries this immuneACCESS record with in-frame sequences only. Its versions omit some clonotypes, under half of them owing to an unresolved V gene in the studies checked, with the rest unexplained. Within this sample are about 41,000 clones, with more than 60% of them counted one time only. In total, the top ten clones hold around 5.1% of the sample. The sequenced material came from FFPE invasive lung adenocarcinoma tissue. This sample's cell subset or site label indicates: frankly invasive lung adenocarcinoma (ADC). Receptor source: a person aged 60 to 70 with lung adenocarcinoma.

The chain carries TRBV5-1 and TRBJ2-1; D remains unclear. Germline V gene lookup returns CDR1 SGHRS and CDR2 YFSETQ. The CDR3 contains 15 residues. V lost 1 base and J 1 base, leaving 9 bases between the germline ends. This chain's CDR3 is CASSLSSSSYNEQFF. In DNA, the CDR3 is TGCGCCAGCAGCTTGAGCTCCTCGTCCTACAATGAGCAGTTCTTC.

CDR3 region: CASSLAEANNEQFF. In DNA form, the CDR3 reads TGTGCCAGCAGCTTAGCCGAGGCCAACAATGAGCAGTTCTTC. V is TRBV7-8 and J is TRBJ2-1; D gene unclear. Germline loops: CDR1 SGHVS, CDR2 FQNEAQ. The CDR3 is 14 amino acids. Trimming cost V 0 bases and J 5 bases, with 8 bases left between them.

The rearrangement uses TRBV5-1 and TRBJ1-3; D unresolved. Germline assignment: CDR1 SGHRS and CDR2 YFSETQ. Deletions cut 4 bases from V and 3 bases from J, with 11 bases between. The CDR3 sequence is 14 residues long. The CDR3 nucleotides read TGCGCCAGCAGCCCTATAATGGATGGAAACACCATATATTTT. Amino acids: CASSPIMDGNTIYF. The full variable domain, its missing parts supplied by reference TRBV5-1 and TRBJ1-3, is KAGVTQTPRYLIKTRGQQVTLSCSPISGHRSVSWYQQTPGQGLQFLFEYFSETQRNKGNFPGRFSGRQFSNSRSEMNVSTLELGDSALYLCASSPIMDGNTIYFGEGSWLTVV.

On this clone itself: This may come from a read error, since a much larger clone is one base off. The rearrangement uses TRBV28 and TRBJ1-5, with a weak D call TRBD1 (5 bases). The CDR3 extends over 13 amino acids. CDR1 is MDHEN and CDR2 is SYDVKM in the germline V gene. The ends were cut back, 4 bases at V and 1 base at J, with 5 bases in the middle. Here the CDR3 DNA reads TGTGCCAGCAGTTGGGACAGCAATCAGCCCCAGCATTTT. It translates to CASSWDSNQPQHF.

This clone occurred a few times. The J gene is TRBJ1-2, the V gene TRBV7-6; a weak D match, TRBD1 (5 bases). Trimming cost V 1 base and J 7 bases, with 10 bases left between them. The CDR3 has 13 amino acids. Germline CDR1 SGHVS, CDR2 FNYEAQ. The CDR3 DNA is TGTGCCAGCAGCTTAGGGACAACAAGTGGCTACACCTTC. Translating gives CASSLGTTSGYTF. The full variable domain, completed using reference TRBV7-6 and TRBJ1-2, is GAGVSQSPRYKVTKRGQDVALRCDPISGHVSLYWYRQALGQGPEFLTYFNYEAQQDKSGLPNDRFSAERPEGSISTLTIQRTEQRDSAMYRCASSLGTTSGYTFGSGTRLTVV.

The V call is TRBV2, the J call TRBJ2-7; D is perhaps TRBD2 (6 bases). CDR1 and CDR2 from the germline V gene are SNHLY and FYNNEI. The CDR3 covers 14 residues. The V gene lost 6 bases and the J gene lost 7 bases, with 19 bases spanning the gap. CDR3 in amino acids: CASRGGGKTVEQYF. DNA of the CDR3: TGTGCCAGCAGGGGCGGCGGGAAAACGGTAGAGCAGTACTTC. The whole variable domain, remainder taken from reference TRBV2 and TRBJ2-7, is EPEVTQTPSHQVTQMGQEVILRCVPISNHLYFYWYRQILGQKVEFLVSFYNNEISEKSEIFDDQFSVERPDGSNFTLKIRSTKLEDSAMYFCASRGGGKTVEQYFGPGTRLTVT.

In nucleotides, the CDR3 is TGCAGCGCTAAATCCGGGCGGAGGACGAACACCGGGGAGCTGTTTTTT. Encoded protein: CSAKSGRRTNTGELFF. This chain joins TRBV29-1 and TRBJ2-2, with D tentatively TRBD2 (5 bases). Trimming took off 7 bases at V and 0 bases at J, with 18 bases between the two ends. Germline loops: CDR1 SQVTM, CDR2 ANQGSEA. The length of the CDR3 is 16 residues.

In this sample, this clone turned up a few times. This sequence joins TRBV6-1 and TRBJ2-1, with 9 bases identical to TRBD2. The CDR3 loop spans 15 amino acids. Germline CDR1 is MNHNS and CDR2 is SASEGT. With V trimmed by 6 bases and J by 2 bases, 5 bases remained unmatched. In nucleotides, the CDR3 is TGTGCCAGCAGGCGACTAGCGGCGACCTACAATGAGCAGTTCTTC. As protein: CASRRLAATYNEQFF.

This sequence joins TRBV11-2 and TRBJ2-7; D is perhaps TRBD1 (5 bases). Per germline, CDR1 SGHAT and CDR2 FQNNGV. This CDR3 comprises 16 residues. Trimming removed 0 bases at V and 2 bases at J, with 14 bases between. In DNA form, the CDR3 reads TGTGCCAGCAGCTTAGATCCCCGGCAGGGAACCTACGAGCAGTACTTC. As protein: CASSLDPRQGTYEQYF.

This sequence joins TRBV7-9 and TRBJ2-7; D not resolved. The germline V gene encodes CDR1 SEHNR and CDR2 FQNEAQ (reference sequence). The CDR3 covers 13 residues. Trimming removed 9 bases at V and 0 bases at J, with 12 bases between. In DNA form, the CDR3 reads TGTGCCAGAGAACTTATCTTCTCCTACGAGCAGTACTTC. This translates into CARELIFSYEQYF. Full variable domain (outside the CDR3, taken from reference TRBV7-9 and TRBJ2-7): DTGVSQNPRHKITKRGQNVTFRCDPISEHNRLYWYRQTLGQGPEFLTYFQNEAQLEKSRLLSDRFSAERPKGSFSTLEIQRTEQGDSAMYLCARELIFSYEQYFGPGTRLTVT.

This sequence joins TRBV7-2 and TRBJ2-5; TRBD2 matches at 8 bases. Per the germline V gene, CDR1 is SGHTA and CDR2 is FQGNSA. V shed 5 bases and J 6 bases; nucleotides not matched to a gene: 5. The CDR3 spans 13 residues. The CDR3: CASSPSGLKTQYF. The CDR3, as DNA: TGTGCCAGCAGCCCTAGCGGGCTCAAGACCCAGTACTTC.

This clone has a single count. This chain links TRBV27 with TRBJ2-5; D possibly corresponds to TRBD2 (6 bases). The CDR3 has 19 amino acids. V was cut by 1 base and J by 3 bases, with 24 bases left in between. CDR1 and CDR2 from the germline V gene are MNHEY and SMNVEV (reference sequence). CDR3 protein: CASSLFPSDSGPREETQYF. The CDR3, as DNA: TGTGCCAGCAGTTTATTCCCCTCCGATAGCGGCCCGAGGGAAGAGACCCAGTACTTC.

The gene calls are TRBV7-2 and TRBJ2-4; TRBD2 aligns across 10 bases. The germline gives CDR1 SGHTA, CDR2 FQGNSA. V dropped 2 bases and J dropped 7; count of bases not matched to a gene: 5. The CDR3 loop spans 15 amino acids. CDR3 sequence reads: CASSLRLAGVNIQYF. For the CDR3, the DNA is TGTGCCAGCAGCTTAAGGCTAGCGGGAGTCAACATTCAGTACTTC.

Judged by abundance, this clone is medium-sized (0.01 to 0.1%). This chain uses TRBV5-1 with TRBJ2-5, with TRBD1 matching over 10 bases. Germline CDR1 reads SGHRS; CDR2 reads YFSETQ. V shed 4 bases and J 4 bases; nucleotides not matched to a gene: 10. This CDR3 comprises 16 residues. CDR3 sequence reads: CASSNPGTGVRETQYF. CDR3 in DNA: TGCGCCAGCAGCAACCCCGGGACAGGGGTACGAGAGACCCAGTACTTC.

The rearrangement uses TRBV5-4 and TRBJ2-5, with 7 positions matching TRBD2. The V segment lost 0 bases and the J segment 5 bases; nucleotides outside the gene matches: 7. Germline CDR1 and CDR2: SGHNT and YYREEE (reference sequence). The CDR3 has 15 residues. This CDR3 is CASSLELARRETQYF. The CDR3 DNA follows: TGTGCCAGCAGCTTGGAACTAGCGAGAAGGGAGACCCAGTACTTC.

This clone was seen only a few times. DNA for the CDR3: TGTGCCAGCAGCAAAGTGGGACGGAACCAAGAGACCCAGTACTTC. It yields the protein CASSKVGRNQETQYF. This rearrangement joins TRBV21-1 to TRBJ2-5. TRBV21-1 is tagged as a pseudogene. CDR3 size: 15 residues.

The CDR3 loop reads CASKTDATAKLFF. CDR3 DNA: TGTGCCAGCAAAACGGACGCTACGGCAAAACTGTTTTTT. The rearrangement links TRBV6-5 to TRBJ1-4, with D hard to call. The CDR3 is 13 amino acids. CDR1 and CDR2 (germline): MNHEY, SVGAGI. V was trimmed by 7 bases and J by 10 bases, leaving 16 bases between them.

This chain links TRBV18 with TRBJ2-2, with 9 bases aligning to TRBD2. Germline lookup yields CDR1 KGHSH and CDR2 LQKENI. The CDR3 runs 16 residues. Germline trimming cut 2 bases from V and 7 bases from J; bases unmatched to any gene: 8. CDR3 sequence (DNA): TGTGCCAGCTCACCAATCAGTAGCGGGAGCATCGGGGAGCTGTTTTTT. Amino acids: CASSPISSGSIGELFF.

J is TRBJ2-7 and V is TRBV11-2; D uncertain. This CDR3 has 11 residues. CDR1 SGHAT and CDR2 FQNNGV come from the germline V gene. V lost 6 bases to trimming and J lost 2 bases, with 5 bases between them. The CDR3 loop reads CASSQAYEQYF. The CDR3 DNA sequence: TGTGCCAGCAGTCAAGCCTACGAGCAGTACTTC.

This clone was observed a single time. Here the CDR3 DNA reads TGTGCCAGCAGCTCCTATGGGGACAGCTACTCCTACGAGCAGTACTTC. It specifies CASSSYGDSYSYEQYF. V usage is TRBV5-6 and J usage is TRBJ2-7; 7 bases are a match to TRBD1. The CDR3 sequence is 16 residues long. V lost 3 bases and J lost 0; bases outside the gene matches: 9. CDR1 SGHDT and CDR2 YYEEEE come from the germline V gene.

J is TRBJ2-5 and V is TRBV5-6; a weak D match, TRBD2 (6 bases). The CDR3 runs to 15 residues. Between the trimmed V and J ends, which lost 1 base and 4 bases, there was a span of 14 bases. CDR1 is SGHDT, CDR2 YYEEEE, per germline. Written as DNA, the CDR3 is TGTGCCAGCAGCTTGAGACTCCTCGGGGGAGAGACCCAGTACTTC. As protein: CASSLRLLGGETQYF.

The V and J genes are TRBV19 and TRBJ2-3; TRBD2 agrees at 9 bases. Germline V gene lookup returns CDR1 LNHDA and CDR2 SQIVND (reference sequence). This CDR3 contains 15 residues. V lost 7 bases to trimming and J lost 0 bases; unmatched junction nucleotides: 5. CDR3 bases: TGTGCCAGTACCTCTAGCGGGATCAGCACAGATACGCAGTATTTT. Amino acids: CASTSSGISTDTQYF. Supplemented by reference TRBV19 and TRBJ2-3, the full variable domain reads DGGITQSPKYLFRKEGQNVTLSCEQNLNHDAMYWYRQDPGQGLRLIYYSQIVNDFQKGDIAEGYSVSREKKESFPLTVTSAQKNPTAFYLCASTSSGISTDTQYFGPGTRLTVL.

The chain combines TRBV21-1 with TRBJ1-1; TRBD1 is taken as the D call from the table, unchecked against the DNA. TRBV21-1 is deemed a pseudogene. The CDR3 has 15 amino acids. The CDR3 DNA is TGTGCCAGCAGCAAAGCCCAGGGGGCTGTCACTGAAGCTTTCTTT. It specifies CASSKAQGAVTEAFF.

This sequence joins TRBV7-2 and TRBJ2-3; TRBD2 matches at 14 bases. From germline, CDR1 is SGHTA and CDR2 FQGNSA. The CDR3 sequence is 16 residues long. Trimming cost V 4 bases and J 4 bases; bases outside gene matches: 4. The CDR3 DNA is TGTGCCAGCAGCTCGGGACTAGCGGGAGCTGCAGATACGCAGTATTTT. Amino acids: CASSSGLAGAADTQYF. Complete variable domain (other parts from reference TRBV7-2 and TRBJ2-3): GAGVSQSPSNKVTEKGKDVELRCDPISGHTALYWYRQSLGQGLEFLIYFQGNSAPDKSGLPSDRFSAERTGGSVSTLTIQRTQQEDSAVYLCASSSGLAGAADTQYFGPGTRLTVL.

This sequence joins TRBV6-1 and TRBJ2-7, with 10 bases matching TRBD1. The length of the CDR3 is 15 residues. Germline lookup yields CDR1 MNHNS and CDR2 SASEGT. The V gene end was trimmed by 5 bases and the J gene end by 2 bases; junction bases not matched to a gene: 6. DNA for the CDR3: TGTGCCAGCAGTCCCCAGACAGGGGGCCCCTACGAGCAGTACTTC. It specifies CASSPQTGGPYEQYF.

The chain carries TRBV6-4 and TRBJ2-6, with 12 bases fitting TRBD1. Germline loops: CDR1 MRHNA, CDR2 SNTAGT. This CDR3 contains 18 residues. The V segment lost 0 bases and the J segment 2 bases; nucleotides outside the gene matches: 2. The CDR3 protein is CASSDSGTGGAGANVLTF. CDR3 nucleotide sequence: TGTGCCAGCAGTGACTCCGGGACAGGGGGCGCTGGGGCCAACGTCCTGACTTTC.

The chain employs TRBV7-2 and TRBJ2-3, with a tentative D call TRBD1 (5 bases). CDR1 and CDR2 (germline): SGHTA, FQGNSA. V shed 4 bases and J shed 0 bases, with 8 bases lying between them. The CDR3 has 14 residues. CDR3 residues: CASSSYRSTDTQYF. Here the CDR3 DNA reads TGTGCCAGCAGCTCCTACAGGAGCACAGATACGCAGTATTTT.

CDR3 loop: CASSLSGDYEQYF. CDR3 DNA: TGCGCCAGCAGCTTATCGGGAGATTACGAGCAGTACTTC. The chain links TRBV5-1 to TRBJ2-7; D perhaps matches TRBD2 (6 bases). The CDR3 contains 13 residues. CDR1 and CDR2 from the germline V gene are SGHRS and YFSETQ. V lost 2 bases and J 4 bases, leaving 10 bases between the germline ends.

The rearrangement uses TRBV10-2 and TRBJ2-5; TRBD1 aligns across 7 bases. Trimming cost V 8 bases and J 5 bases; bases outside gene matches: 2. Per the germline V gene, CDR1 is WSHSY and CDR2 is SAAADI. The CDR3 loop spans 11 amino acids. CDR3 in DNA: TGCGCCAGCGGACAGGCCGAGACCCAGTACTTC. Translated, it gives CASGQAETQYF.